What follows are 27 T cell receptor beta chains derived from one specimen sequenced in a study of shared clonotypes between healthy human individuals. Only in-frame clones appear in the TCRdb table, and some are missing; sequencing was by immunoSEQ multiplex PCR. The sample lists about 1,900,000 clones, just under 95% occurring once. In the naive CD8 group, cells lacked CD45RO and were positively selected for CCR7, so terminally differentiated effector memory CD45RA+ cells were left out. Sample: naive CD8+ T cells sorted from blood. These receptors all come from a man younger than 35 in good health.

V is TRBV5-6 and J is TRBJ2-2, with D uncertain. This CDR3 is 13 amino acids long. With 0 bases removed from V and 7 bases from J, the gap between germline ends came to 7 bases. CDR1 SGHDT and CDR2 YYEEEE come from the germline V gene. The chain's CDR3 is CASSLVGFGELFF. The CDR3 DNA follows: TGTGCCAGCAGCTTGGTTGGCTTCGGGGAGCTGTTTTTT.

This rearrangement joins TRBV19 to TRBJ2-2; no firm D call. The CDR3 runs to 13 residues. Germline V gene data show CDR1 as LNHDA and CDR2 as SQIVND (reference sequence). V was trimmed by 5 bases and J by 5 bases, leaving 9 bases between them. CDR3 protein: CASSRQFTGELFF. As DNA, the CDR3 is TGTGCCAGTAGTCGTCAGTTTACCGGGGAGCTGTTTTTT.

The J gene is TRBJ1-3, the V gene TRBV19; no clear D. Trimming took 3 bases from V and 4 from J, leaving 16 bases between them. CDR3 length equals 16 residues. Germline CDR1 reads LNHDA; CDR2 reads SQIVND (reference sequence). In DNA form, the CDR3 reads TGTGCCAGTAGTATCGTGCAGCCTCTCTTGGGAAACACCATATATTTT. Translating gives CASSIVQPLLGNTIYF.

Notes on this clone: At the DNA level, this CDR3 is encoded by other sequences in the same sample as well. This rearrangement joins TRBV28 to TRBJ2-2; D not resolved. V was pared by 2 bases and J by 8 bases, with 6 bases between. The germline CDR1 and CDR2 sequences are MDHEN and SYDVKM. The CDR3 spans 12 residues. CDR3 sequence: CASSLGEGELFF. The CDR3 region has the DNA TGTGCCAGCAGTTTAGGTGAAGGGGAGCTGTTTTTT.

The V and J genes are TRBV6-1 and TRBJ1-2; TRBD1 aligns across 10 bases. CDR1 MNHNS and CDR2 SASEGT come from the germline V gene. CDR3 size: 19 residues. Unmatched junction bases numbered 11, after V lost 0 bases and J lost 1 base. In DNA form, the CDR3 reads TGTGCCAGCAGTGAAGCTGTCGGGGACAGGGGAGTTGGTAACTATGGCTACACCTTC. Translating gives CASSEAVGDRGVGNYGYTF.

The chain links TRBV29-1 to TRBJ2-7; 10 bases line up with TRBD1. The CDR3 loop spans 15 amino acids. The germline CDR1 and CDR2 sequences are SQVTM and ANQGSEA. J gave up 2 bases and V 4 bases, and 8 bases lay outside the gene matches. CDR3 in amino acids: CSVVSGTGAPYEQYF. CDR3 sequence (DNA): TGCAGCGTTGTCAGTGGGACAGGGGCCCCCTACGAGCAGTACTTC.

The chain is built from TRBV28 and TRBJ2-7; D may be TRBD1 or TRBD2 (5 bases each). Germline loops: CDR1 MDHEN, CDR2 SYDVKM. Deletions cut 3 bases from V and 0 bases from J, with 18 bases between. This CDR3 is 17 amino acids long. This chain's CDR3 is CASSFPEGDLSSYEQYF. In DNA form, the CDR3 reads TGTGCCAGCAGTTTCCCCGAAGGGGACCTTAGCTCCTACGAGCAGTACTTC.

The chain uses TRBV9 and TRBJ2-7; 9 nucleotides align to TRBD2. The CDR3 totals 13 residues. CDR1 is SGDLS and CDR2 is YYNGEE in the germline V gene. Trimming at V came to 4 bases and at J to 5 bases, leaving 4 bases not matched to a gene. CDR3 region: CASSIAGEDEQYF. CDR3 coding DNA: TGTGCCAGCAGCATAGCGGGAGAGGACGAGCAGTACTTC. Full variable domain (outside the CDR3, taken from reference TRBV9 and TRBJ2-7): DSGVTQTPKHLITATGQRVTLRCSPRSGDLSVYWYQQSLDQGLQFLIQYYNGEERAKGNILERFSAQQFPDLHSELNLSSLELGDSALYFCASSIAGEDEQYFGPGTRLTVT.

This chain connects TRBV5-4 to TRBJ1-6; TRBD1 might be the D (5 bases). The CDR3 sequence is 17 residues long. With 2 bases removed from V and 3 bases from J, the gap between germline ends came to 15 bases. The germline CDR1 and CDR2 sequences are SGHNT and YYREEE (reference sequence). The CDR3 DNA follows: TGTGCCAGCAGCTTCCACGGGGGAGGATTCTATAATTCACCCCTCCACTTT. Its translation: CASSFHGGGFYNSPLHF.

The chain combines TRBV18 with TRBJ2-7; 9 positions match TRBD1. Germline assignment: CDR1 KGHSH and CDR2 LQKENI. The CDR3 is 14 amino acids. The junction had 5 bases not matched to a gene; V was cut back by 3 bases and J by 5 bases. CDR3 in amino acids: CASSPDRGNDEQYF. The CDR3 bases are TGTGCCAGCTCACCTGACAGGGGGAACGACGAGCAGTACTTC. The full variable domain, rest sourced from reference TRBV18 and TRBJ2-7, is NAGVMQNPRHLVRRRGQEARLRCSPMKGHSHVYWYRQLPEEGLKFMVYLQKENIIDESGMPKERFSAEFPKEGPSILRIQQVVRGDSAAYFCASSPDRGNDEQYFGPGTRLTVT.

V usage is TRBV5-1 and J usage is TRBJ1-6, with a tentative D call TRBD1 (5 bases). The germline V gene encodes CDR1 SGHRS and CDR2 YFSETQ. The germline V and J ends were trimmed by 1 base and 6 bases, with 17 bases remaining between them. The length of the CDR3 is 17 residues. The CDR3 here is CASSLQPSTVLNSPLHF. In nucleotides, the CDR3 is TGCGCCAGCAGCTTGCAGCCATCGACAGTTCTTAATTCACCCCTCCACTTT.

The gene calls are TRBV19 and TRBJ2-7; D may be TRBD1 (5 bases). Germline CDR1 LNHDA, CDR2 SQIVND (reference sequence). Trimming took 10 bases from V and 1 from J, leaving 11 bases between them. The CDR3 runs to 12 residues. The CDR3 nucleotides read TGTGCCACCCTGGACACGTCCTACGAGCAGTACTTC. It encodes CATLDTSYEQYF.

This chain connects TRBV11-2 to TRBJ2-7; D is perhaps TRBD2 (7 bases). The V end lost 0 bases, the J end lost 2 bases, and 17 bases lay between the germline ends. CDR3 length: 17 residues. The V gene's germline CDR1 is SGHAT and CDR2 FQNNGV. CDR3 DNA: TGTGCCAGCAGCTTAGATCGAGGGGGGGCCCCGACCTACGAGCAGTACTTC. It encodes CASSLDRGGAPTYEQYF.

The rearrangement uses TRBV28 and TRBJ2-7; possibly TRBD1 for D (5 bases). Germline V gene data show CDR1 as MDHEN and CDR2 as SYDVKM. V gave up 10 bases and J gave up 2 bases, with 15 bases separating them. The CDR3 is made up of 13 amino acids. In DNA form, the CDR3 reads TGTGCCACCCAGACAGTGTCCGCCTACGAGCAGTACTTC. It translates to CATQTVSAYEQYF.

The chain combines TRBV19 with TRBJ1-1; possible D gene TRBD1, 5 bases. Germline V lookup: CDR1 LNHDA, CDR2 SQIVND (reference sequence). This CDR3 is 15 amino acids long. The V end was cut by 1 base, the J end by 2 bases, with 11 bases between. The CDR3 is CASSIGPGPNTEAFF. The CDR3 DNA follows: TGTGCCAGTAGTATAGGCCCGGGGCCAAACACTGAAGCTTTCTTT.

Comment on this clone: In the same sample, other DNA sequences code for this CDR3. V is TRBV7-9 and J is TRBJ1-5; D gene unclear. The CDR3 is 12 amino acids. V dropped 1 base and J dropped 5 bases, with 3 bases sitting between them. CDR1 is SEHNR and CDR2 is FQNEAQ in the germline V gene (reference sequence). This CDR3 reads CASSLGDQPQHF. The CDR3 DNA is TGTGCCAGCAGCTTAGGTGATCAGCCCCAGCATTTT.

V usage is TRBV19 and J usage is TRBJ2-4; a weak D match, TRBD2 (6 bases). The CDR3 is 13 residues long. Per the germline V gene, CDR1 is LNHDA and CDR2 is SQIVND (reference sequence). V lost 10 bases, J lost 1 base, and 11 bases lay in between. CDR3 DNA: TGTGCCACCTTGGCGGGGGCCAAAAACATTCAGTACTTC. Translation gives CATLAGAKNIQYF.

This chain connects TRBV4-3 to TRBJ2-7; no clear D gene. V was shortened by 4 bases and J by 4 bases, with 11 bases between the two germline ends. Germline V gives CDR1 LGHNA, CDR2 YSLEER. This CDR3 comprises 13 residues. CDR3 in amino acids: CASSPGTQYEQYF. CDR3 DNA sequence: TGCGCCAGCAGCCCCGGCACCCAATACGAGCAGTACTTC.

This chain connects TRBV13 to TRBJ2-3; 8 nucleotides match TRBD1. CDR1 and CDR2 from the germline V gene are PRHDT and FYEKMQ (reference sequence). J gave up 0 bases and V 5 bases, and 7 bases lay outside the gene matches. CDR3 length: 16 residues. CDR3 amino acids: CASSPPDRASTDTQYF. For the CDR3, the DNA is TGTGCCAGCAGCCCACCGGACAGGGCTAGCACAGATACGCAGTATTTT. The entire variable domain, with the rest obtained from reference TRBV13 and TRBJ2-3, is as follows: AAGVIQSPRHLIKEKRETATLKCYPIPRHDTVYWYQQGPGQDPQFLISFYEKMQSDKGSIPDRFSAQQFSDYHSELNMSSLELGDSALYFCASSPPDRASTDTQYFGPGTRLTVL.

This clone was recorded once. CDR3 residues: CASSLTQAQYF. The CDR3 nucleotides are TGTGCCAGCAGCTTAACGCAGGCCCAGTACTTC. The V call is TRBV7-9, the J call TRBJ2-5; D gene uncertain. The V gene's germline CDR1 is SEHNR and CDR2 FQNEAQ (reference sequence). V was trimmed by 2 bases and J by 9 bases, leaving 7 bases between them. There are 11 residues in the CDR3.

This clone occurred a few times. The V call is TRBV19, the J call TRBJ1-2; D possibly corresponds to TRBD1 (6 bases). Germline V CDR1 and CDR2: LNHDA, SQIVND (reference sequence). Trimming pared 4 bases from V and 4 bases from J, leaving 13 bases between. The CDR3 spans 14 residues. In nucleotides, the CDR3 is TGTGCCAGTAGTACCCTAGGACAGATCTATGGCTACACCTTC. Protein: CASSTLGQIYGYTF.

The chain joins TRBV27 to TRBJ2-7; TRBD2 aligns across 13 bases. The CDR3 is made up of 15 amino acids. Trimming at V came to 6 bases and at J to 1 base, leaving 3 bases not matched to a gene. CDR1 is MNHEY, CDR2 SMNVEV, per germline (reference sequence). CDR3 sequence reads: CASRWTSGGSYEQYF. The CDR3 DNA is TGTGCCAGCAGATGGACTAGCGGGGGTTCCTACGAGCAGTACTTC.

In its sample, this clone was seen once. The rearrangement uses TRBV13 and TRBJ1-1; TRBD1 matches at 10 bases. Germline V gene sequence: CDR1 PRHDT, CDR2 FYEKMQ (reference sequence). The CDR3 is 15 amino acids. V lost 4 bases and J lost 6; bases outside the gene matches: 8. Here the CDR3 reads CASSSMGQGLAEAFF. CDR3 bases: TGTGCCAGCAGCTCCATGGGACAGGGGTTGGCTGAAGCTTTCTTT.

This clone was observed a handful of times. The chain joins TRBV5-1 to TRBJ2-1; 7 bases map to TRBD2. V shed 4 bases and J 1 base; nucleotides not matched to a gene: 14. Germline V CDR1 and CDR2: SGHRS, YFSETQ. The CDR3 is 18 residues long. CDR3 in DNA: TGCGCCAGCAGCCCTGGGCCCATGGGGGGACTATCCTACAATGAGCAGTTCTTC. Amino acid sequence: CASSPGPMGGLSYNEQFF.

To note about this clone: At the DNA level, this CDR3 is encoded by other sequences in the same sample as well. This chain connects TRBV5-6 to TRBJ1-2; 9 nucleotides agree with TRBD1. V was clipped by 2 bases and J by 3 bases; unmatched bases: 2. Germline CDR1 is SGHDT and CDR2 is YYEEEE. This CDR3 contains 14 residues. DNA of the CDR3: TGTGCCAGCAGCTTAGGACAGGGGTACTATGGCTACACCTTC. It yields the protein CASSLGQGYYGYTF.

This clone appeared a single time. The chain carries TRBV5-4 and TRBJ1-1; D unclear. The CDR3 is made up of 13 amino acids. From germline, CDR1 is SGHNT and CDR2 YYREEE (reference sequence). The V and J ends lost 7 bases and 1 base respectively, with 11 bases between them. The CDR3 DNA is TGTGCCAGCCCCGGCAGCCGGAACACTGAAGCTTTCTTT. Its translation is CASPGSRNTEAFF.

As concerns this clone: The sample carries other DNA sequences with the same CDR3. CDR3 bases: TGTGCCAGCAGCTTAGGAGGGGCGGATGGCTACACCTTC. This sequence encodes CASSLGGADGYTF. The chain uses TRBV7-9 and TRBJ1-2; D may be TRBD1 (5 bases). Trimming stripped 1 base from V and 6 bases from J, with 9 bases between. The CDR3 is 13 amino acids. Germline V CDR1 and CDR2: SEHNR, FQNEAQ (reference sequence).